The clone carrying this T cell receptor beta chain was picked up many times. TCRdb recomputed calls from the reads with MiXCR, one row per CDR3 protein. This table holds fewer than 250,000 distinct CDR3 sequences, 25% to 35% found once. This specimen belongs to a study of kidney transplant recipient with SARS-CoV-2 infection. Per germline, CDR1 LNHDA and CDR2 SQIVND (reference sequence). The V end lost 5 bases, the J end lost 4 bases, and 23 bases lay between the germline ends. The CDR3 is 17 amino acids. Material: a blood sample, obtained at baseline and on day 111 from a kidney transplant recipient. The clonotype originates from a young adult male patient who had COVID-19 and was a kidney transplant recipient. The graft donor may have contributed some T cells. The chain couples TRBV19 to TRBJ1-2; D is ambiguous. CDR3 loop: CASSLSATNRKTYGYTF. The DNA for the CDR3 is TGTGCCAGTAGTCTATCCGCGACAAATCGAAAGACCTATGGCTACACCTTC.